These T cell receptor beta chains were read from a single sample in a study of naive and memory T cell subsets. TCRdb analysed the UMI-ligation and nested PCR reads with MiXCR anew, one entry per CDR3 protein. The sample contains around 140,000 distinct CDR3 sequences, 22% of which appear only once. Sequenced sample: naive CD4+ T cells from blood. These receptors all stem from a human donor in good health. Both conserved end residues are part of each CDR3. The order of the fields is CDR3 DNA, CDR3 protein, clone size, D gene, CDR3 length, V gene, J gene. D genes are given only for firm matches. Only some rows state a clone size, as once, few, many or a class for expanded clones.

TGTGCCAGCAGTTGGGGACTGGGACAGGGGGATGAAAAACTGTTTTTT	CASSWGLGQGDEKLFF	few	TRBD1	16	TRBV12-3/TRBV12-4	TRBJ1-4
TGTGCCAGCAGCTTAGGACTAGCGGACTACAATGAGCAGTTCTTC	CASSLGLADYNEQFF	-	TRBD2	15	TRBV11-3	TRBJ2-1
TGTGCCAGCGTTCGGGACAGGGTGGTCACTGAAGCTTTCTTT	CASVRDRVVTEAFF	-	TRBD1	14	TRBV28	TRBJ1-1
TGCGCCAGCAGCCAATTAGGGAACACCGGGGAGCTGTTTTTT	CASSQLGNTGELFF	-	-	14	TRBV4-3	TRBJ2-2
TGTGCCATCAAAGGACCTCGAGGGGGCGAGCAGTACTTC	CAIKGPRGGEQYF	few	-	13	TRBV6-2/TRBV6-3	TRBJ2-7
TGTGCCAGCAGCTCCCGGCCCCTAGCGGGAGCGAAAGATACGCAGTATTTT	CASSSRPLAGAKDTQYF	many	TRBD2	17	TRBV7-8	TRBJ2-3
TGTGCCAGCAGCCAGGACGGAAGAATGAACACTGAAGCTTTCTTT	CASSQDGRMNTEAFF	-	-	15	TRBV3-1	TRBJ1-1
TGCAGTGCTAGAACCCTGACAGGGGGCCTATACGAGCAGTACTTC	CSARTLTGGLYEQYF	few	TRBD1	15	TRBV20-1	TRBJ2-7
TGCAGCGGTGCAAAAAGCGGGGGCGGGGAGCAGTACTTC	CSGAKSGGGEQYF	many	TRBD2	13	TRBV29-1	TRBJ2-7
TGTGCCAGTACCTCGCAGCGGGAGGGTTACAATGAGCAGTTCTTC	CASTSQREGYNEQFF	-	TRBD2	15	TRBV19	TRBJ2-1
TGCGCCAGCAGCTTGTTCCCAGTGAACACCGGGGAGCTGTTTTTT	CASSLFPVNTGELFF	-	-	15	TRBV5-1	TRBJ2-2
TGTGCCAGCAGTCCCCAGCGGGAGGTTATCAATGAGCAGTTCTTC	CASSPQREVINEQFF	few	TRBD2	15	TRBV28	TRBJ2-1
TGTGCCAGCAGCTTAGCCTCAGGACGGACTAACTATGGCTACACCTTC	CASSLASGRTNYGYTF	-	-	16	TRBV7-8	TRBJ1-2
TGCGCCAGCAGCTTACAGGGGTTTAGTGAAGCTTTCTTT	CASSLQGFSEAFF	-	TRBD1	13	TRBV5-1	TRBJ1-1
TGTGCCAGCAGTCCCGACACGTATAGCAATCAGCCCCAGCATTTT	CASSPDTYSNQPQHF	few	-	15	TRBV27	TRBJ1-5
TGTGCCAGTAGCAAACAGGGTTCGGCGGCTGGGGCCAACGTCCTGACTTTC	CASSKQGSAAGANVLTF	many	-	17	TRBV19	TRBJ2-6
TGTGCCAGCAGTTTGAAACCATTCTACGAGCAGTACTTC	CASSLKPFYEQYF	few	-	13	TRBV2	TRBJ2-7
TGTGCCAGCAGAGCGACAGGGCCTCGTTACGAGCAGTACTTC	CASRATGPRYEQYF	few	TRBD1	14	TRBV12-3/TRBV12-4	TRBJ2-7
TGTGCCAGCAGTTTAGTTTGGGAGGAGCAGTTCTTC	CASSLVWEEQFF	few	-	12	TRBV28	TRBJ2-1
TGTGCCAGCAGTGAAGCGGTCGCAGGGGTTTCACCCCTCCACTTT	CASSEAVAGVSPLHF	few	-	15	TRBV6-1	TRBJ1-6
TGCAGCGTTGAGGAGAAGATCAAAACCCAGTACTTC	CSVEEKIKTQYF	few	-	12	TRBV29-1	TRBJ2-5
TGTGCCAGCAAAGGAGGCTTTGGCACAGATACGCAGTATTTT	CASKGGFGTDTQYF	-	-	14	TRBV6-5	TRBJ2-3
TGCGCCAGCAGCTTGAGCCTGACCCAGTACTTC	CASSLSLTQYF	few	-	11	TRBV5-1	TRBJ2-5
TGTGCCATCAGTGAGACTAGCGGGCCCGCGGGGGAGACCCAGTACTTC	CAISETSGPAGETQYF	few	TRBD2	16	TRBV10-3	TRBJ2-5
TGCGCCAGCAGCTTTACTAGCGACACAGATACGCAGTATTTT	CASSFTSDTDTQYF	many	TRBD2	14	TRBV5-1	TRBJ2-3
TGTGCCAGCAGCCTTGGAGAAGTAGCTGGGCAGTTCTTC	CASSLGEVAGQFF	few	-	13	TRBV14	TRBJ2-1
TGTGCCTGGAGTGTAAGGAGGGGGACCACTGAAGCTTTCTTT	CAWSVRRGTTEAFF	-	-	14	TRBV30	TRBJ1-1
TGTGCCAGCCAGGGACAGCCGACAGATACGCAGTATTTT	CASQGQPTDTQYF	-	TRBD1	13	TRBV5-6	TRBJ2-3
TGTGCCAGCAGCGCCGGACTAGACACCTACAATGAGCAGTTCTTC	CASSAGLDTYNEQFF	-	TRBD2	15	TRBV9	TRBJ2-1
TGCAGCGTTGTTGGGAGGGCCCTAGATACGCAGTATTTT	CSVVGRALDTQYF	-	TRBD2	13	TRBV29-1	TRBJ2-3
TGTGCCAGCAGGACGGACAGGGGCATTGGAAACACCATATATTTT	CASRTDRGIGNTIYF	-	TRBD1	15	TRBV6-5	TRBJ1-3
TGTGCCAGCAGGGACGGTCGCTACGAGCAGTACTTC	CASRDGRYEQYF	few	-	12	TRBV28	TRBJ2-7
TGTGCCAGCAGGGACAGGGGGCTGGGAAACATTCAGTACTTC	CASRDRGLGNIQYF	-	TRBD1	14	TRBV6-1	TRBJ2-4
TGTGCCAGCAGATTCTACAATGAGCAGTTCTTC	CASRFYNEQFF	-	-	11	TRBV6-5	TRBJ2-1
TGTGCCAGCAGAACAAACAGGGATCACTATGGCTACACCTTC	CASRTNRDHYGYTF	-	-	14	TRBV6-1	TRBJ1-2
TGCAGCGTTCGCTGGATCCACACAGATACGCAGTATTTT	CSVRWIHTDTQYF	few	-	13	TRBV29-1	TRBJ2-3
TGTGCCAGCACCAGGGCAGGGGTAAATGAGCAGTTCTTC	CASTRAGVNEQFF	few	-	13	TRBV6-6	TRBJ2-1
TGCGCCAGCAGGGACAGGGTCGGGAACACCGGGGAGCTGTTTTTT	CASRDRVGNTGELFF	few	TRBD1	15	TRBV5-1	TRBJ2-2
TGTGCCAGCAGCCGCCGGGCGGAGTACACCGGGGAGCTGTTTTTT	CASSRRAEYTGELFF	-	-	15	TRBV7-2	TRBJ2-2
TGCAGTGCTAGAGGTCAGCAGGTATACAATGAGCAGTTCTTC	CSARGQQVYNEQFF	-	-	14	TRBV20-1	TRBJ2-1
TGTGCCACCAGTGCTCCCCCTCGTGATGAGCAGTTCTTC	CATSAPPRDEQFF	few	-	13	TRBV24-1	TRBJ2-1
TGCAGTGCTTTACGAGGGACAGGGGGCTCCTACGAGCAGTACTTC	CSALRGTGGSYEQYF	-	TRBD1	15	TRBV20-1	TRBJ2-7
TGTGCCAGCATCCCTAGCTCGACAGATACGCAGTATTTT	CASIPSSTDTQYF	-	-	13	TRBV6-6	TRBJ2-3
TGTGCCAGTAGTATCAAAAGACTAGCGGGAGTTGAGCAGTTCTTC	CASSIKRLAGVEQFF	-	TRBD2	15	TRBV19	TRBJ2-1
TGTGCCTGGACACCTTATAGGACAGGATCCTACGAGCAGTACTTC	CAWTPYRTGSYEQYF	few	TRBD1	15	TRBV30	TRBJ2-7
TGTGCCAGCAGTGTACAGGGGGTAATGGCAGATACGCAGTATTTT	CASSVQGVMADTQYF	-	TRBD1	15	TRBV27	TRBJ2-3
TGTGCCAGCAGGGAAAGGACAGGGGGCTCCTACGAGCAGTACTTC	CASRERTGGSYEQYF	-	TRBD1	15	TRBV6-2/TRBV6-3	TRBJ2-7